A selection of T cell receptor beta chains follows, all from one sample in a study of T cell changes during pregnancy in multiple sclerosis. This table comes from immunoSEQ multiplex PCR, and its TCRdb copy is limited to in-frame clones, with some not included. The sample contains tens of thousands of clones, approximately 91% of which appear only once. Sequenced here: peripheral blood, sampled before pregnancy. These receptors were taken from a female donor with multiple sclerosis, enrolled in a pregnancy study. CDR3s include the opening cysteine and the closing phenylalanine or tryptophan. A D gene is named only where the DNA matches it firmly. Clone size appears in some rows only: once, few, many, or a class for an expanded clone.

TGTGCCAGCAGCTTAGCGGTGATCTCGGGAGGTCCTCCTACGTCTGAGCAGTACTTC	CASSLAVISGGPPTSEQYF	TRBV7-2	TRBJ2-7	-	TRBD2
TGCGCCTCAGGCGAGGGGACTAGCGGGATCGGTGAGCAGTTCTTC	CASGEGTSGIGEQFF	TRBV5-1	TRBJ2-1	-	TRBD2
TGTGCCAGCAGCCCTCGGACAGGGAATAATGAAAAACTGTTTTTT	CASSPRTGNNEKLFF	TRBV7-9	TRBJ1-4	-	TRBD1
TGTGCCAGCAATACAGGGGTCGAGCAGTACTTC	CASNTGVEQYF	TRBV2	TRBJ2-7	-	TRBD1
TGTGCCAGCAGCTCCCCTGGAGGGGCGATGGCTGGTAATCAGCCCCAGCATTTT	CASSSPGGAMAGNQPQHF	TRBV7-2	TRBJ1-5	-	-
TGCGCCAGCAGCCTACTAGGACTAGCGGGAGTAGAAGATACGCAGTATTTT	CASSLLGLAGVEDTQYF	TRBV4-1	TRBJ2-3	-	TRBD2
TGCAGCGCTTTCCGAATCTTAGGGGGATCGAACACTGAAGCTTTCTTT	CSAFRILGGSNTEAFF	TRBV29-1	TRBJ1-1	-	-
TGTGCCAGCAGCGAACAGGGTCATAGCAATCAGCCCCAGCATTTT	CASSEQGHSNQPQHF	TRBV25-1	TRBJ1-5	-	-
TGTGCCAGCTCACCCCTTTCGGATTCGGGGGACTATGGCTACACCTTC	CASSPLSDSGDYGYTF	TRBV18	TRBJ1-2	-	-
TGTGCCAGCAGCCAAGCCCTAGCGGGAGTTCACACAGATACGCAGTATTTT	CASSQALAGVHTDTQYF	TRBV4-2	TRBJ2-3	-	TRBD2
TGTGCCATCAGAGCGGACAGCCCCTCCTACGAGCAGTACTTC	CAIRADSPSYEQYF	TRBV10-3	TRBJ2-7	-	-
TGTGCCAGTATACAGGGTTCTGGGGCCAACGTCCTGACTTTC	CASIQGSGANVLTF	TRBV2	TRBJ2-6	-	-
TGTGCCAGCAGCTTAGGGGAGGGTTACTGGGGCTACGAGCAGTACTTC	CASSLGEGYWGYEQYF	TRBV11-2	TRBJ2-7	-	TRBD2
TGCGCCAGCAGCCAAGATCCGGGACAGGGGATGTACAATGAGCAGTTCTTC	CASSQDPGQGMYNEQFF	TRBV4-3	TRBJ2-1	-	TRBD1
TGTGCCAGCAGCTTGGGACAGGGGTTGAATCAGCCCCAGCATTTT	CASSLGQGLNQPQHF	TRBV7-2	TRBJ1-5	once	TRBD1
TGTGCCAGCAGCCCTAGGGACAGTTTCTCTGGGGCCAACGTCCTGACTTTC	CASSPRDSFSGANVLTF	TRBV9	TRBJ2-6	-	TRBD1
TGCAGCGAGGGGGCGCAGTCCCCTGGCTACACCTTC	CSEGAQSPGYTF	TRBV29-1	TRBJ1-2	-	TRBD1
TGTGCCAGCTCACCGGGACAGCAAACCTACGAGCAGTACTTC	CASSPGQQTYEQYF	TRBV18	TRBJ2-7	-	TRBD1
TGTGCCTCCTCCCCGACAGGGGACAATCAGCCCCAGCATTTT	CASSPTGDNQPQHF	TRBV10-3	TRBJ1-5	-	TRBD1
TGTGCCAGCAGTCATAGCAATCAGCCCCAGCATTTT	CASSHSNQPQHF	TRBV27	TRBJ1-5	few	-
TGTGCCAGTGGTACGGGACAGGTCTACAATGAGCAGTTCTTC	CASGTGQVYNEQFF	TRBV19	TRBJ2-1	-	TRBD1
TGTGCCAGCAGCGTAAGGGGGACCCAGGGATCTGGAAACACCATATATTTT	CASSVRGTQGSGNTIYF	TRBV9	TRBJ1-3	-	-
TGTGCCAGCAGTGGAGTGAATGAGCAGTTCTTC	CASSGVNEQFF	TRBV2	TRBJ2-1	-	-
TGTGCCTGGAGTGTGGCCCCCGGCGGTGAAGCTTTCTTT	CAWSVAPGGEAFF	TRBV30	TRBJ1-1	-	-
TGCGCCAGCAGCCCCAGCGGGGGGACAGGGGGTCTCCAAGAGACCCAGTACTTC	CASSPSGGTGGLQETQYF	TRBV4-1	TRBJ2-5	-	TRBD1
TGTGCCAGCAGTTTATCACGCACGGTTGAGCAGTTCTTC	CASSLSRTVEQFF	TRBV27	TRBJ2-1	-	-
TGTGCCAGCTCTAGCGGTAGACCTCCCGGGGAGCTGTTTTTT	CASSSGRPPGELFF	TRBV6-1	TRBJ2-2	-	TRBD2
TGTGCCAGCAGCGCTCCGGACAGGGCCAGGGTAAAACTGTTTTTT	CASSAPDRARVKLFF	TRBV7-2	TRBJ1-4	-	TRBD1
TGTGCCAGCAGCGTAGGGCAGGACTATGGCTACACCTTC	CASSVGQDYGYTF	TRBV9	TRBJ1-2	-	-
TGCGCCAGCAGCCAAGATCTAGCGGGGGGGGTAGATACGCAGTATTTT	CASSQDLAGGVDTQYF	TRBV4-3	TRBJ2-3	-	TRBD2
TGTGCCAGCAGCTTTGGGGGGGCAGGTTTCTACGAGCAGTACTTC	CASSFGGAGFYEQYF	TRBV7-8	TRBJ2-7	-	-
TGTGCCAGCAGCTTGAGTCCAGGGGGGGATACGCAGTATTTT	CASSLSPGGDTQYF	TRBV7-6	TRBJ2-3	-	-
TGTGCCAGCTCACCACGGGACAGGGCGAACTATGGCTACACCTTC	CASSPRDRANYGYTF	TRBV18	TRBJ1-2	-	TRBD1
TGTGCCAGCAGCCCAGGAGGGACTCCCATCCGCGAGCAGTACTTC	CASSPGGTPIREQYF	TRBV7-9	TRBJ2-7	-	-
TGTGCCAGCAGCAGTCTCACTAGCGGGGCTGCCTACGAGCAGTACTTC	CASSSLTSGAAYEQYF	TRBV21-1	TRBJ2-7	-	-
TGTGCCTGGAGTTTGGGGCAGGGTAGCAATCAGCCCCAGCATTTT	CAWSLGQGSNQPQHF	TRBV30	TRBJ1-5	-	-
TGCGCCAGTGGTCCCGACAGGATAAGCTCCTACAATGAGCAGTTCTTC	CASGPDRISSYNEQFF	TRBV5-1	TRBJ2-1	-	-
TGTGCCAGCAGTTACTCGGGAGGGGCGGTGCTTGGGGAAGCTTTCTTT	CASSYSGGAVLGEAFF	TRBV6-5	TRBJ1-1	-	-
TGTGCCAGCAGCGCCGGGGGGCCGAACCTTTACGAGCAGTACTTC	CASSAGGPNLYEQYF	TRBV7-7	TRBJ2-7	once	-
TGTGCCTGGAGTGTGGGAGGAGGAGAGACCCAGTACTTC	CAWSVGGGETQYF	TRBV30	TRBJ2-5	-	-
TGTGCCACCAGCAGGGCTCAGGGGTACCAAGAGACCCAGTACTTC	CATSRAQGYQETQYF	TRBV15	TRBJ2-5	-	-
TGTGCCAGCAGCCAAGCCGCGGGGGTGGGCACAGATACGCAGTATTTT	CASSQAAGVGTDTQYF	TRBV4-2	TRBJ2-3	once	TRBD2
TGTGCCAGCGGAGGCGGGACAGACTATGGCTACACCTTC	CASGGGTDYGYTF	TRBV6-4	TRBJ1-2	-	TRBD1
TGCGCCAGCACCCAAAATATAGTGGGGAGACAGGGGGTTTTTCAGCCCCAGCATTTT	CASTQNIVGRQGVFQPQHF	TRBV4-3	TRBJ1-5	-	TRBD1
TGTGCCAGCAGCTTACAGGAGGACTACGAGCAGTACTTC	CASSLQEDYEQYF	TRBV7-3	TRBJ2-7	-	-
TGTGCCAGCAGTTACGTTCGGCTAGCGGAGCGGAATGAGCAGTTCTTC	CASSYVRLAERNEQFF	TRBV6-5	TRBJ2-1	-	TRBD2
TGTGCCAGCAGCGTAGGCGGCGGGGGGTTTAGCACAGATACGCAGTATTTT	CASSVGGGGFSTDTQYF	TRBV9	TRBJ2-3	-	TRBD2
TGTGCCAGCAGCCACCAGGGCTTGAACACTGAAGCTTTCTTT	CASSHQGLNTEAFF	TRBV6-5	TRBJ1-1	-	-
TGTGCCAGTAGGCGGGGCTACACTGGAAACACCATATATTTT	CASRRGYTGNTIYF	TRBV19	TRBJ1-3	few	-
TGTGCCAGCAGCTTAGCGGGGGGGCAGGGCAATGAGCAGTTCTTC	CASSLAGGQGNEQFF	TRBV7-3	TRBJ2-1	once	TRBD2
TGCGCCAGCAGCTTAGTCAGGGCGAACACTGAAGCTTTCTTT	CASSLVRANTEAFF	TRBV5-1	TRBJ1-1	-	-
TGTGCCAGTAGCACAGGGGGGGGAAATGGCTACACCTTC	CASSTGGGNGYTF	TRBV19	TRBJ1-2	-	TRBD1
TGTGCCAGTAGTATATGGGGGGGCCAAGAGACCCAGTACTTC	CASSIWGGQETQYF	TRBV19	TRBJ2-5	-	TRBD2
TGTGCCAGCAGGTCCGGGACAGGGAAATCACCCCTCCACTTT	CASRSGTGKSPLHF	TRBV9	TRBJ1-6	-	TRBD1
TGCGCCAGCAGTCACCTCCGCGGGGTAGCCAAAGATACGCAGTATTTT	CASSHLRGVAKDTQYF	TRBV23-1	TRBJ2-3	-	-
TGTGCCAGCCGAGTGGGCTCTACCGAAACCTACGAGCAGTACTTC	CASRVGSTETYEQYF	TRBV2	TRBJ2-7	-	-
TGTGCCAGGTCGACAGGAGACTCTGGAAACACCATATATTTT	CARSTGDSGNTIYF	TRBV2	TRBJ1-3	-	-
TGCGCCAGCAGCTTGGTGTCAGGGTTGGATGAAAAACTGTTTTTT	CASSLVSGLDEKLFF	TRBV5-1	TRBJ1-4	-	-
TGTGCCATCAGTTCCGGGACAGGGTTGAACGAGCAGTACTTC	CAISSGTGLNEQYF	TRBV10-3	TRBJ2-7	-	TRBD1